The 25 T cell receptor beta chains in this list originate from one sample, sequenced in a study of T cell responses to AZD1222 COVID-19 vaccine. The method was immunoSEQ multiplex PCR; TCRdb's version includes in-frame clones alone and lacks a portion of them. The table lists more than 110,000 clones, around 91% of them singletons. The sequences come from peripheral blood, collected on day 0 of AZD1222 vaccination. Receptor source: an adult in good health.

The rearrangement uses TRBV5-8 and TRBJ1-3; D call uncertain. Germline V gives CDR1 SGHTS, CDR2 YDEGEE. The V gene lost 1 base and the J gene lost 0 bases, with 8 bases spanning the gap. The CDR3 spans 15 residues. In DNA, the CDR3 is TGTGCCAGCAGCTTGTTACTTTTCTCTGGAAACACCATATATTTT. It specifies CASSLLLFSGNTIYF.

About this clone: Sequence at one end of the junction differs from germline and may be a read error. The V and J genes are TRBV30 and TRBJ1-2; weak D call: TRBD1 (5 bases). Germline CDR1 is GTSNPN and CDR2 is SVGIG (reference sequence). The CDR3 sequence is 13 residues long. The chain's CDR3 is CAWKDGASTGYNF. For the CDR3, the DNA is TGTGCCTGGAAGGATGGGGCATCAACTGGCTACAACTTC.

This chain links TRBV5-4 with TRBJ2-7, with D uncertain. The CDR3 extends over 13 amino acids. Germline lookup yields CDR1 SGHNT and CDR2 YYREEE (reference sequence). V was pared by 0 bases and J by 4 bases, with 8 bases between. The CDR3 loop reads CASSLDRAYEQYF. The CDR3 bases are TGTGCCAGCAGCTTGGATAGGGCTTACGAGCAGTACTTC.

The rearrangement uses TRBV11-2 and TRBJ1-1, with no clear D. With 0 bases removed from V and 4 bases from J, the gap between germline ends came to 6 bases. The CDR3 has 13 residues. Germline V lookup: CDR1 SGHAT, CDR2 FQNNGV. For the CDR3, the DNA is TGTGCCAGCAGCTTAGACTGGGGCACTGAAGCTTTCTTT. Amino acids: CASSLDWGTEAFF. Full variable domain (remainder filled in from reference TRBV11-2 and TRBJ1-1): EAGVAQSPRYKIIEKRQSVAFWCNPISGHATLYWYQQILGQGPKLLIQFQNNGVVDDSQLPKDRFSAERLKGVDSTLKIQPAKLEDSAVYLCASSLDWGTEAFFGQGTRLTVV.

This chain's CDR3 is CASSYTGAYNQPQHF. CDR3 DNA: TGTGCCAGCAGTTACACAGGGGCCTACAATCAGCCCCAGCATTTT. The chain couples TRBV28 to TRBJ1-5, with TRBD1 matching over 7 bases. V was pared by 4 bases and J by 3 bases, with 6 bases of the junction left unmatched. This CDR3 is built from 15 residues. In germline, CDR1 is MDHEN, CDR2 SYDVKM.

The chain couples TRBV19 to TRBJ1-3; TRBD1 matches at 7 bases. The CDR3 length is 15 residues. Germline CDR1 and CDR2: LNHDA and SQIVND (reference sequence). Trimming at V came to 5 bases and at J to 4 bases, leaving 8 bases not matched to a gene. As DNA, the CDR3 is TGTGCCAGTAGTTTACAGGGGTTCTTCGGAAACACCATATATTTT. Protein sequence: CASSLQGFFGNTIYF.

This chain joins TRBV9 and TRBJ1-4; D gene ambiguous. The CDR3 sequence is 15 residues long. The V gene's germline CDR1 is SGDLS and CDR2 YYNGEE. The germline V and J ends were trimmed by 4 bases and 1 base, with 11 bases remaining between them. The CDR3 region is CASSQLEGTNEKLFF. DNA of the CDR3: TGTGCCAGCAGCCAGCTGGAAGGAACTAATGAAAAACTGTTTTTT.

The V call is TRBV29-1, the J call TRBJ2-1; D is ambiguous. The V gene lost 1 base and the J gene lost 3 bases, with 16 bases spanning the gap. CDR3 length: 16 amino acids. Per germline, CDR1 SQVTM and CDR2 ANQGSEA. Here the CDR3 reads CSVEAWAKTLYNEQFF. The CDR3 region has the DNA TGCAGCGTTGAAGCGTGGGCCAAAACCCTCTACAATGAGCAGTTCTTC.

The gene calls are TRBV10-2 and TRBJ2-7; tentatively, D is TRBD1 or TRBD2 (5 bases each). Trimming removed 4 bases from V and 2 bases from J, with 12 bases in between. This CDR3 has 14 amino acids. Germline V gene lookup returns CDR1 WSHSY and CDR2 SAAADI. The CDR3 coding sequence is TGCGCCAGCAGTGGCCGGGACGCCGCCTACGAGCAGTACTTC. Translation gives CASSGRDAAYEQYF.

The chain uses TRBV19 and TRBJ1-1; D is ambiguous. Germline V lookup: CDR1 LNHDA, CDR2 SQIVND (reference sequence). V gave up 8 bases and J gave up 1 base, with 17 bases separating them. CDR3 length equals 15 residues. CDR3 bases: TGTGCCAGTCAGGTGGCGACAATTCCGAACACTGAAGCTTTCTTT. It codes for CASQVATIPNTEAFF.

The rearrangement uses TRBV6-5 and TRBJ2-7, with D maybe TRBD1 (5 bases). CDR1 and CDR2 (germline): MNHEY, SVGAGI. The CDR3 has 14 amino acids. Trimming left V 7 bases short and J 0 bases short, with 13 bases between. The CDR3 coding sequence is TGTGCCAGCACCCTGGGGCCAAGCTCCTACGAGCAGTACTTC. This gives the protein CASTLGPSSYEQYF.

This chain connects TRBV29-1 to TRBJ1-2; D unresolved. Germline V gene sequence: CDR1 SQVTM, CDR2 ANQGSEA. The CDR3 is 11 residues long. V shed 4 bases and J shed 3 bases, with 6 bases lying between them. The CDR3 bases are TGCAGCGTTGTTGGTGACTATGGCTACACCTTC. It encodes CSVVGDYGYTF.

The V gene is TRBV19, the J gene TRBJ1-6; the match to TRBD1 covers 7 bases. The length of the CDR3 is 13 residues. Trimming at V came to 7 bases and at J to 9 bases, leaving 6 bases not matched to a gene. CDR1 and CDR2 (germline): LNHDA, SQIVND (reference sequence). This CDR3 is CASKAQGGSPLHF. CDR3 DNA: TGTGCCAGTAAAGCCCAGGGGGGTTCACCCCTCCACTTT. Looking up the rest from reference TRBV19 and TRBJ1-6 gives the full variable domain: DGGITQSPKYLFRKEGQNVTLSCEQNLNHDAMYWYRQDPGQGLRLIYYSQIVNDFQKGDIAEGYSVSREKKESFPLTVTSAQKNPTAFYLCASKAQGGSPLHFGNGTRLTVT.

The chain uses TRBV21-1 and TRBJ1-2. TRBV21-1 is a pseudogene locus. This CDR3 comprises 13 residues. Here the CDR3 DNA reads TGTGCCGTTTGGGGACTGATTCTCTATGGCTACACCTTC. This sequence encodes CAVWGLILYGYTF.

This clone appeared a single time. The chain is built from TRBV30 and TRBJ1-5; D not certain. V lost 2 bases and J lost 2, with 7 bases in between. This CDR3 spans 13 amino acids. CDR1 is GTSNPN and CDR2 is SVGIG in the germline V gene (reference sequence). CDR3 DNA sequence: TGTGCCTGGAGTTGGGGTGGCAATCAGCCCCAGCATTTT. It translates to CAWSWGGNQPQHF.

The chain has TRBV19 and TRBJ2-2; 7 bases align to TRBD2. CDR1 LNHDA and CDR2 SQIVND come from the germline V gene (reference sequence). The V gene end was trimmed by 7 bases and the J gene end by 4 bases; junction bases not matched to a gene: 6. This CDR3 is built from 14 residues. The CDR3, as DNA: TGTGCCAGTACCTTGCTAGCGGTCACCGGGGAGCTGTTTTTT. The encoded protein is CASTLLAVTGELFF.

The chain combines TRBV5-1 with TRBJ1-5; D may be TRBD1 (5 bases). The CDR3 has 14 residues. Germline lookup yields CDR1 SGHRS and CDR2 YFSETQ. V lost 0 bases and J 5 bases, leaving 9 bases between the germline ends. The CDR3 DNA is TGCGCCAGCAGCTTGGGGCAGGGCGATCAGCCCCAGCATTTT. Translating it yields CASSLGQGDQPQHF.

This clone was seen once. The V and J genes are TRBV4-1 and TRBJ2-1; 10 positions match TRBD2. Germline CDR1 and CDR2: MGHRA and YSYEKL. The ends lost 1 base at V and 4 bases at J; junction bases unmatched: 7. The CDR3 extends over 17 amino acids. The CDR3: CASSQGESGGAYNEQFF. CDR3 nucleotide sequence: TGCGCCAGCAGCCAAGGTGAAAGCGGGGGGGCATACAATGAGCAGTTCTTC.

The chain is built from TRBV6-4 and TRBJ2-1; possibly TRBD2 for D (5 bases). The CDR3 spans 15 residues. Germline V gives CDR1 MRHNA, CDR2 SNTAGT. Trimming pared 4 bases from V and 6 bases from J, leaving 16 bases between. The CDR3 DNA reads TGTGCCAGCAGTGTGGTGCGGCCGGGGATCAATGAGCAGTTCTTC. This encodes CASSVVRPGINEQFF.

This chain links TRBV29-1 with TRBJ1-4, with 9 positions matching TRBD1. The CDR3 has 14 residues. V shed 3 bases and J 7 bases; nucleotides not matched to a gene: 6. Germline CDR1 and CDR2: SQVTM and ANQGSEA. The CDR3 DNA sequence: TGCAGCGTTGATAGGGGGGGACAGGGTGAAAAACTGTTTTTT. Its translation is CSVDRGGQGEKLFF.

In DNA, the CDR3 is TGTGCCAGCAGTGAACTCGAGGGATTCCGGGACAGGGGAGTTTCCAACTATGGCTACACCTTC. It translates to CASSELEGFRDRGVSNYGYTF. The chain is built from TRBV2 and TRBJ1-2; 10 nucleotides agree with TRBD1. CDR3 length: 21 residues. Looked up from germline, CDR1 is SNHLY and CDR2 is FYNNEI. The trim removed 2 bases at V and 2 bases at J, leaving 20 bases unmatched.

The chain is built from TRBV6-5 and TRBJ1-1, with 9 bases identical to TRBD1. Looked up from germline, CDR1 is MNHEY and CDR2 is SVGAGI. The trim removed 4 bases at V and 3 bases at J, leaving 9 bases unmatched. The CDR3 runs 16 residues. The CDR3 protein is CASSSGQGRGDTEAFF. CDR3 bases: TGTGCCAGCAGTTCCGGACAGGGGCGCGGGGACACTGAAGCTTTCTTT.

This clone came up a few times. V gene TRBV19 combines with J gene TRBJ1-1; D gene uncertain. Trimming stripped 8 bases from V and 4 bases from J, with 17 bases between. Germline V CDR1 and CDR2: LNHDA, SQIVND (reference sequence). The CDR3 totals 14 residues. CDR3 nucleotide sequence: TGTGCCAGTGGTCCTAGGATCCGTGGCACTGAAGCTTTCTTT. Amino acids: CASGPRIRGTEAFF.

V usage is TRBV11-2 and J usage is TRBJ1-1, with TRBD1 identical over 8 bases. With 5 bases clipped from V and 10 bases from J, the junction kept 6 bases outside the gene matches. Germline CDR1 is SGHAT and CDR2 is FQNNGV. The CDR3 is made up of 12 amino acids. The DNA of the CDR3 is TGTGCCAGCAGCCGGGACAGGTCGGGAGCTTTCTTT. The encoded protein is CASSRDRSGAFF.

The chain recombines TRBV5-4 with TRBJ1-2; maybe TRBD1 (6 bases). In germline, CDR1 is SGHNT, CDR2 YYREEE (reference sequence). The CDR3 is made up of 14 amino acids. V lost 6 bases and J lost 6, with 18 bases in between. CDR3 sequence (DNA): TGTGCCAGCACCGACCTCAGGACAGCAGATGGCTACACCTTC. Translating gives CASTDLRTADGYTF.